Sequencing of this T cell receptor beta chain was carried out in a study of cytomegalovirus exposure and HLA in healthy donors (dated by TCRdb to 2015 to 2018). Context from the whole study: An earlier analysis of roughly 570 of the donors reported 276 Gb of sequence data and 117 million unique TCR beta sequences obtained from around 190 million T cells. An earlier analysis of 587 of the donors used high-throughput TCR beta sequencing to judge whether each TCR beta V gene segment behaved as functional or pseudogenic. About five DR-DQ haplotypes were handled as single units for association and clustering, since linkage in the cohort was strong. Rather than using new phenotypic data, the later analysis identified candidate immune exposures from TCR beta sequences and from how often those sequences occurred across donors. Typing coverage differed by locus: A, B, C, DRB1 and DQB1 were typed in about 629-640 donors, DQA1 in about 510, DPA1 in some 610, and DPB1 in roughly 470. Donor age, sex, ethnicity and CMV serostatus were compiled together with the repertoire data. The T cell repertoires of 666 subjects were profiled by immunosequencing and related to cytomegalovirus serostatus. The study combined high-throughput TCR immunosequencing, statistical association of individual TCRs with disease status, and machine learning to predict cytomegalovirus infection status. Besides the first cohort of around 670 subjects, a separate validation cohort made up of roughly 130 different subjects was used. HLA typing covered class I and class II loci at four-digit resolution. Every discovery cohort repertoire had been produced on one sequencing platform. Roughly 300 gigabases of sequencing data and around 80 million unique TCR sequences made up an early release that covered approximately 700 HLA-typed donors. A later analysis re-examined previously published TCR beta repertoires from 610 or so donors and added high-resolution HLA genotyping to investigate patterns of TCR occurrence. In a later genetic analysis, genome-wide SNP genotypes for about three fifths of the 666 donors were used, and that subset was treated as a discovery cohort. Among about 400 genotyped donors of the cohort, an average of around 250,000 unique TCR beta nucleotide sequences was sequenced per donor, of which roughly 17% were non-productive. The aim of the study was to test whether cataloging public T cell receptors could identify signatures of past pathogen exposure. Of the 398 genotyped donors, 65% to 90% fell in the genetic ancestry cluster associated with self-reported Caucasian donors.

The cysteine opens and the phenylalanine closes a CDR3 of 16 amino acids. CDR3 DNA is the only sequence kept; it has 48 bases, read in frame from the first base. Unmatched junction bases come to 6, with V trimmed by 1 base and J by 3 bases. CDR1 and CDR2 are read off the germline V gene as SGHDT and YYEEEE. The library was made by the immunoSEQ multiplex PCR assay. For the multiplex PCR, a mixture combining 60 forward primers for TCR Vbeta segments and 13 reverse primers for TCR Jbeta segments was used. The CDR3 region of rearranged TCR beta genes was amplified from genomic DNA with a multiplex PCR assay. Amplified TCR beta libraries were sequenced as 87-base-pair reads on the Illumina HiSeq System. The original methods were these. In a later analysis, some 80 million unique TCR beta chains were counted across the roughly 670 repertoires, and some 10 million of these chains were shared by at least two donors. A nearest-neighbor algorithm error-corrected the raw reads and collapsed the reads into unique sequences, merging closely related sequences to remove PCR and sequencing errors. CDR3 sequences were aligned to IMGT reference sequences to assign V, D and J gene segments. For a sequence to be retained, a match of at least six nucleotides was required to both a V gene segment and a J gene segment. A rearrangement counted as productive if the CDR3 had no stop codons and remained in frame with V and J, and every other rearrangement counted as non-productive. Following IMGT convention, CDR3 was defined as the stretch from the second conserved V-encoded cysteine to the conserved J-encoded phenylalanine. The earlier analysis of fewer than 700 of the donors excluded sequences that lacked an unambiguous match to a single V gene segment. An earlier analysis of fewer than 650 of the donors classified V segments as functional when productive rearrangements were above 56.7% and as segregating when the standard deviation between donors was above 5%. A statistical classification framework was developed to diagnose cytomegalovirus status using the catalog of TCR beta chain sequences. V and J gene assignment, in a later analysis, came from comparing TCR nucleotide sequences with IMGT/GENE-DB human TR gene sequences. In a later analysis, CDR3 sequences and most-parsimonious VDJ recombination scenarios were assigned using the TCRdist pipeline. In a later analysis, each TCR beta chain was defined by its CDR3 amino acid sequence together with its V-gene family, and reads without a unique V-gene family were excluded. A later analysis removed nearly 600 highly shared, low-generation-probability nucleotide sequences to deal with suspected cross-contamination and a sequencing artifact. A later analysis calculated a clonal expansion index for each public chain from normalized within-repertoire ranks of inferred template counts. In a later analysis, generation probabilities were computed with a VDJ recombination model fitted to out-of-frame rearrangements, and the resulting probabilities were checked against IGoR. A later analysis scored TCR-TCR, TCR-HLA and TCR-CMV co-occurrence with hypergeometric tests, applying a repertoire-size bias correction to TCR pairs. A later analysis estimated false discovery rates by permuting HLA or CMV assignments 20 times. A later analysis grouped co-occurring TCRs with DBSCAN, adding TCRdist sequence similarity when clustering within HLA-allele-positive subsets. Co-occurrence clustering excluded repertoires with fewer than 30,000 or more than 120,000 public chains, plus five with anomalous nucleotide sharing. Held by TCRdb, this immuneACCESS table contains in-frame sequences only and omits some clones. Under half of the omission traces to an unresolved V gene where checked; the cause of the rest is unknown. D and trimming were read from the DNA, whereas the V and J calls and clone size are those reported in that table. Here the sample has 150,000 to 200,000 clones; approximately 83% occur a single time. The ten largest clonotypes hold 9.3% of the sample.

The research as a whole found: In an earlier analysis of 587 of the donors, most TCR beta V segments appeared in productive rearrangements about 87% or about 30% of the time, broadly matching IMGT annotations. While some public TCRs were present in many individuals, most TCR sequences turned up only very rarely across donors. A later analysis found that TCR association rates varied across HLA loci, with DRB1 alleles showing the most associated TCRs and HLA-C alleles the fewest. According to a later genetic analysis, donors in an Asian-associated ancestry cluster had fewer N-insertions in productive TCRs than the approximately 630-donor mean. This cohort had only TCR beta chains sequenced, and the lack of alpha or paired-chain data limited which features could be detected. In a later analysis, several top co-occurrence clusters were reported to appear linked to parvovirus B19, influenza, CMV and Epstein-Barr virus. A total of 150 to 200 TCR beta chains were listed by the study as associated with cytomegalovirus. Because counts were too low, about 18 rarely observed V segments, including chromosome 9 orphons, were left out of the earlier analysis of 587 of the donors. A later genetic analysis associated a missense DCLRE1C variant with V-gene and J-gene trimming of TCR beta chains, and an independent cohort replicated the association. When HLA alleles, especially DR and DQ, strongly co-occurred, TCR associations were difficult to assign to individual alleles. Roughly uniform sequencing depth across donors was assumed in presence/absence analyses, although this assumption may not hold. The 87-base-pair reads could not distinguish some IMGT-functional V segments, including TRBV6-2 and TRBV6-3, so those segments were excluded. A few of the identified cytomegalovirus-associated TCR beta chains were confirmed in vitro to be specific for cytomegalovirus antigens. A further reported finding was that TCR beta sequences accurately predicted the HLA-A and HLA-B alleles for most subjects in the first cohort. A later analysis found that HLA-associated TCR beta chains were more clonally expanded and had lower generation probabilities than equally common non-associated chains. At a false discovery rate of 0.05, a later analysis linked 15,000 to 20,000 TCR beta sequences to specific HLA alleles. The authors suggested that the approach could potentially be extended to other disease states and immunological phenotypes. Linkage disequilibrium might explain the correlated functional status among segregating V segments, but an unknown experimental factor could not be excluded. Immune exposure information for the cohort was limited to CMV serostatus. The classifier was reported to diagnose cytomegalovirus status with high specificity and sensitivity in both the original and validation cohorts. Because some donors lacked HLA typing at each locus, the association tests relied only on the typed subset. A cluster of highly shared sequence variants was judged likely to represent a technical artifact of the sequencing pipeline. A later analysis found that most CMV-associated TCR beta chains appeared HLA-restricted, with HLA associations seemingly driven largely by CMV exposure.

Notes on this clone: The antigen it binds to is not known. One base away there is no much larger clone; base qualities are not given.

In total, roughly 670 healthy bone marrow donors made up the cohort. Cohort members were all nominally healthy when sampled, although unrecorded immune exposures were likely present. The donor was CMV seropositive and belonged to the group of 250 to 350 seropositive cohort members. Every donor gave a peripheral blood sample, and the peripheral blood mononuclear cells from that sample were used for TCR beta sequencing. Genomic DNA was extracted from the blood cell samples with the Qiagen DNeasy Blood Extraction Kit. The V gene is TRBV5-6 and the J gene is TRBJ1-2, with 10 bases in between that match TRBD1. This clonotype was obtained from a man between 18 and 29 years old in good health and CMV-seropositive. Sequenced material: PBMCs. CDR3 protein: CASSLLGQGGDYGYTF. In nucleotides, the sequence is TGTGCCAGCAGCTTGCTCGGACAGGGGGGCGACTATGGCTACACCTTC.